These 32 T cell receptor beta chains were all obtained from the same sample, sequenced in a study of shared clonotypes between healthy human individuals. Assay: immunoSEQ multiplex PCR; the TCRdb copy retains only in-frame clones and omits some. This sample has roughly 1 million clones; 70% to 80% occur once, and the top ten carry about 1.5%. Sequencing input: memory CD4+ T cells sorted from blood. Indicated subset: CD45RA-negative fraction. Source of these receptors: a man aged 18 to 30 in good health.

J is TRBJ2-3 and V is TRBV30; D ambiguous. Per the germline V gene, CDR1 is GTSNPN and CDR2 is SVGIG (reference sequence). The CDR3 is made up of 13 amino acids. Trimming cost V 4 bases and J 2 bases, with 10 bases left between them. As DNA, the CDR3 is TGTGCCTGGAAGTCCATTTTCACAGATACGCAGTATTTT. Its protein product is CAWKSIFTDTQYF.

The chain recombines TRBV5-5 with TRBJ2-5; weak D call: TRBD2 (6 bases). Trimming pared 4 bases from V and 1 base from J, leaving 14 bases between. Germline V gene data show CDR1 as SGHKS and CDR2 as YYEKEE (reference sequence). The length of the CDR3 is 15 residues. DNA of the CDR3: TGTGCCAGCAGCCTGTTGGCTAGCGTCCAAGAGACCCAGTACTTC. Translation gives CASSLLASVQETQYF.

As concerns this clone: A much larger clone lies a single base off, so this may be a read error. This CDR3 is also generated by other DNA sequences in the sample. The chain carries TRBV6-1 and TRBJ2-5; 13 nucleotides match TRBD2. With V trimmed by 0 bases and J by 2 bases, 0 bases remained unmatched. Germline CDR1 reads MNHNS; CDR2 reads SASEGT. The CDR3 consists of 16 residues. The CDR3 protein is CASSEALAGGQETQYF. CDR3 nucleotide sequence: TGTGCCAGCAGTGAAGCACTAGCGGGGGGGCAAGAGACCCAGTACTTC.

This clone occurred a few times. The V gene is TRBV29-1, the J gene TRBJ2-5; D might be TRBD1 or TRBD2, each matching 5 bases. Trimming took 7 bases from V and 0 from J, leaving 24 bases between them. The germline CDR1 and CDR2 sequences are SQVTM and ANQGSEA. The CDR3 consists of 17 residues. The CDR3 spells CSAYIGTWVEYQETQYF. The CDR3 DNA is TGCAGCGCTTATATAGGGACGTGGGTAGAGTACCAAGAGACCCAGTACTTC.

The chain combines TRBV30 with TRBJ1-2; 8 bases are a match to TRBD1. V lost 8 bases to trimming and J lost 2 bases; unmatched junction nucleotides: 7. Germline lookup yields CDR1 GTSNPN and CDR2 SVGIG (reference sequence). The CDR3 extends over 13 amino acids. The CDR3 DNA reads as TGTGCCACAGGACAGGGAGTAAACTATGGCTACACCTTC. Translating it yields CATGQGVNYGYTF.

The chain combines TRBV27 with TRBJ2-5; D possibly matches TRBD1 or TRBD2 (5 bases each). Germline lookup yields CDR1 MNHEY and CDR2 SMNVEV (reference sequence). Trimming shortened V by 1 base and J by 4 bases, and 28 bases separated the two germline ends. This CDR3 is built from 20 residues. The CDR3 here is CASSLFPAHSVGAPRETQYF. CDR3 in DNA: TGTGCCAGCAGTTTATTTCCCGCCCACAGCGTCGGGGCGCCGAGAGAGACCCAGTACTTC.

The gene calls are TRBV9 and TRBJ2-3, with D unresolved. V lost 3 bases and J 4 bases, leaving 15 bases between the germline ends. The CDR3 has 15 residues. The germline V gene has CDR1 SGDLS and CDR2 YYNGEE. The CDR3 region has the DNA TGTGCCAGCAGCGCCACAACTGGATCCGCAGATACGCAGTATTTT. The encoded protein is CASSATTGSADTQYF. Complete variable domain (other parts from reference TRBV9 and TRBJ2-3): DSGVTQTPKHLITATGQRVTLRCSPRSGDLSVYWYQQSLDQGLQFLIQYYNGEERAKGNILERFSAQQFPDLHSELNLSSLELGDSALYFCASSATTGSADTQYFGPGTRLTVL.

CDR3 bases: TGTGCCAGCAGGGCGTCAGGGAACACTGAAGCTTTCTTT. It yields the protein CASRASGNTEAFF. V and J are TRBV11-3 and TRBJ1-1; D gene uncertain. The CDR3 contains 13 residues. V was pared by 6 bases and J by 1 base, with 9 bases between. In germline, CDR1 is SGHNT, CDR2 YENEEA.

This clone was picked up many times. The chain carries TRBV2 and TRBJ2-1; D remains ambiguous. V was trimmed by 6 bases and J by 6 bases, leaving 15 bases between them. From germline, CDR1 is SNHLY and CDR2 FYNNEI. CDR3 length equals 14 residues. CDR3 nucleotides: TGTGCCAGCAGCGGCCAGGTAGTGATCAATGAGCAGTTCTTC. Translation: CASSGQVVINEQFF.

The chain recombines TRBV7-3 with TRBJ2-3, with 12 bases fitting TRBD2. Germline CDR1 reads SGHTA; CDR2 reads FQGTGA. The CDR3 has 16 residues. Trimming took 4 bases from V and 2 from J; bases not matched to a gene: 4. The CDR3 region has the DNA TGTGCCAGCAGCTCCCGACTAGCGGGGGCCACAGATACGCAGTATTTT. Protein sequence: CASSSRLAGATDTQYF.

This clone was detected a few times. CDR3 amino acids: CASSQDRGNTEAFF. CDR3 bases: TGTGCCAGCAGCCAAGACAGGGGGAACACTGAAGCTTTCTTT. The chain employs TRBV7-3 and TRBJ1-1, with 8 positions matching TRBD1. Germline V gene data show CDR1 as SGHTA and CDR2 as FQGTGA. With 5 bases clipped from V and 1 base from J, the junction kept 3 bases outside the gene matches. This CDR3 is 14 amino acids long.

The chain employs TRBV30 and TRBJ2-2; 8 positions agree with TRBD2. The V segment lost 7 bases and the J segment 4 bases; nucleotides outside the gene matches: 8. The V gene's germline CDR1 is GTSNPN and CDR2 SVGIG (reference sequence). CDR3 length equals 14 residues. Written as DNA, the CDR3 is TGTGCCTTAAGCGGGAGAGCTGGCACCGGGGAGCTGTTTTTT. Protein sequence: CALSGRAGTGELFF.

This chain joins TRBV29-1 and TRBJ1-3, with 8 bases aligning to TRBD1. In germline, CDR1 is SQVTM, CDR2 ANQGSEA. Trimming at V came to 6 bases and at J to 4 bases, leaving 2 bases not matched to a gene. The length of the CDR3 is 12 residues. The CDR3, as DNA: TGCAGCGTCCGGACAGGGGGAAACACCATATATTTT. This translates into CSVRTGGNTIYF.

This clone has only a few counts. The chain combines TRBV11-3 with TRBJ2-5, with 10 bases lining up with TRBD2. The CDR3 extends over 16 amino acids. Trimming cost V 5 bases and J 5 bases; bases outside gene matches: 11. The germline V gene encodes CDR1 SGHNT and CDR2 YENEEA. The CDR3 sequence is CASSQKREGRRETQYF. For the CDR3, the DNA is TGTGCCAGCAGCCAGAAGCGGGAGGGCCGAAGGGAGACCCAGTACTTC. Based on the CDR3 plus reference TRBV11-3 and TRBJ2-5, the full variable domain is EAGVVQSPRYKIIEKKQPVAFWCNPISGHNTLYWYLQNLGQGPELLIRYENEEAVDDSQLPKDRFSAERLKGVDSTLKIQPAELGDSAVYLCASSQKREGRRETQYFGPGTRLLVL.

In DNA form, the CDR3 reads TGTGCCAGCAGCCAGGGAGGGCTCGACTATGGCTACACCTTC. Amino acids: CASSQGGLDYGYTF. The chain recombines TRBV7-8 with TRBJ1-2, with TRBD1 as a possible D gene (5 bases). Trimming pared 5 bases from V and 3 bases from J, leaving 13 bases between. CDR3 length equals 14 residues. Germline lookup yields CDR1 SGHVS and CDR2 FQNEAQ.

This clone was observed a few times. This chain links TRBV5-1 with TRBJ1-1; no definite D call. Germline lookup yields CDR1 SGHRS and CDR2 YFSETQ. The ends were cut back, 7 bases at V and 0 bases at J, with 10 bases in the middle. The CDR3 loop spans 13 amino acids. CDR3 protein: CASYPGLNTEAFF. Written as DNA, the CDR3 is TGCGCCAGCTATCCCGGTCTGAACACTGAAGCTTTCTTT. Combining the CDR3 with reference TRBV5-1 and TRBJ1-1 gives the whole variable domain KAGVTQTPRYLIKTRGQQVTLSCSPISGHRSVSWYQQTPGQGLQFLFEYFSETQRNKGNFPGRFSGRQFSNSRSEMNVSTLELGDSALYLCASYPGLNTEAFFGQGTRLTVV.

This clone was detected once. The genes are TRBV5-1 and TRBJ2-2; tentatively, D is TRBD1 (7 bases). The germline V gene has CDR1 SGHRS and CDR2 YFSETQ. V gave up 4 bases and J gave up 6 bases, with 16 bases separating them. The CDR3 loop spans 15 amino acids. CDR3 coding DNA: TGCGCCAGCAGCCTGGAGGGGGCCAAGGCCGGGGAGCTGTTTTTT. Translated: CASSLEGAKAGELFF.

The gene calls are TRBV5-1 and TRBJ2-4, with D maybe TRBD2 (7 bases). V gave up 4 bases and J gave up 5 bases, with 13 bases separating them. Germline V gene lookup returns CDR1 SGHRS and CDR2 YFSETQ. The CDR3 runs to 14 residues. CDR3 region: CASSPTGGQNIQYF. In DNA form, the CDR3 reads TGCGCCAGCAGCCCGACGGGGGGCCAAAACATTCAGTACTTC.

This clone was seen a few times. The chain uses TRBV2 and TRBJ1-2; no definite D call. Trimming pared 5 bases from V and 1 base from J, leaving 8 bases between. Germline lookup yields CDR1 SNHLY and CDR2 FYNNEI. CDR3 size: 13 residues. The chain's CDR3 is CASSPQSNYGYTF. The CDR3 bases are TGTGCCAGCAGTCCTCAGAGTAACTATGGCTACACCTTC.

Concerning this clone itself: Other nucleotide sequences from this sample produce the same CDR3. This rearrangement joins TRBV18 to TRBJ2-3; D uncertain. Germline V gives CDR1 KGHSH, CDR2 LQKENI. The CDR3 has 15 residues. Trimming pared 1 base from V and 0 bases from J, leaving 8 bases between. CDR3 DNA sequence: TGTGCCAGCTCACCACTGGGTGGGAGCACAGATACGCAGTATTTT. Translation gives CASSPLGGSTDTQYF.

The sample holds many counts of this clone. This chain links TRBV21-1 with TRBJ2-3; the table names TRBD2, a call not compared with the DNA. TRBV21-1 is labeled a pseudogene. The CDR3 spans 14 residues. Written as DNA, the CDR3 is TGTGCCAGCAGCATGCACTATAGCACAGATACGCAGTATTTT. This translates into CASSMHYSTDTQYF.

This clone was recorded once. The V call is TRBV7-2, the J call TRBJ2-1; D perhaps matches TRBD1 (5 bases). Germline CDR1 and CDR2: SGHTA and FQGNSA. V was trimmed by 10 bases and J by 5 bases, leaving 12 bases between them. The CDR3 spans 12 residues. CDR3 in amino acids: CATNRQHNEQFF. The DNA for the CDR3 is TGTGCCACCAATAGACAGCACAATGAGCAGTTCTTC.

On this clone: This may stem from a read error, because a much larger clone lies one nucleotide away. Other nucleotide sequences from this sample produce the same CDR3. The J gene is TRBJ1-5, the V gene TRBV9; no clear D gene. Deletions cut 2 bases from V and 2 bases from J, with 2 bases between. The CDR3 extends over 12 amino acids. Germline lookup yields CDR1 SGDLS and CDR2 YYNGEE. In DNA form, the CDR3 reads TGTGCCAGCAGCGTCGGCAATCAGCCCCAGCATTTT. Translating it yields CASSVGNQPQHF.

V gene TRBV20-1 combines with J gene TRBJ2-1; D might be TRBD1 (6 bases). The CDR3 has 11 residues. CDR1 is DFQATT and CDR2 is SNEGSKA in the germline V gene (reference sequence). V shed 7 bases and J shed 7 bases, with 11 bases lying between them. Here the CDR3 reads CSGTVENEQFF. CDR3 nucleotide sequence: TGCAGTGGGACAGTCGAGAATGAGCAGTTCTTC.

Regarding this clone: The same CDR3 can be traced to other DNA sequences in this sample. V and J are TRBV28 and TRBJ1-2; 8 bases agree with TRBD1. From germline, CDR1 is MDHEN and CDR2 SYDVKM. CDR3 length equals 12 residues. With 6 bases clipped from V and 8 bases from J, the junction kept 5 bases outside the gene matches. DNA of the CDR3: TGTGCCAGCAGCAGACAGGGGTACGGCTACACCTTC. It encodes CASSRQGYGYTF.

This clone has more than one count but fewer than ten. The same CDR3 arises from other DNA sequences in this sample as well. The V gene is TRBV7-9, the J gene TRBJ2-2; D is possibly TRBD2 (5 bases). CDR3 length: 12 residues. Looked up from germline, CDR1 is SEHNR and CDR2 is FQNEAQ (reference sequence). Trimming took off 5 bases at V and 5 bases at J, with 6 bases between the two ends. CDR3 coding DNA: TGTGCCAGCAGCAGAGGGACCGGGGAGCTGTTTTTT. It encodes CASSRGTGELFF.

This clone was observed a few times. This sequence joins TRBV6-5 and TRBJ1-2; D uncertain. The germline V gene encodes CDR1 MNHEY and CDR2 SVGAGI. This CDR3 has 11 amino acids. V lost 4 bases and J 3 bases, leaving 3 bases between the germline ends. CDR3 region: CASSSYYGYTF. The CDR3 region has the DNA TGTGCCAGCAGTTCTTACTATGGCTACACCTTC.

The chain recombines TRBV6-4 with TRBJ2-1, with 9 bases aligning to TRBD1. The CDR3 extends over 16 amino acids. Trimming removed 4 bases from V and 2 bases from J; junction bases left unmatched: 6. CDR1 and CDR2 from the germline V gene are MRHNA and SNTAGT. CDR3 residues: CASSVSGTGTYNEQFF. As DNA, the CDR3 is TGTGCCAGCAGTGTCTCCGGGACAGGGACCTACAATGAGCAGTTCTTC.

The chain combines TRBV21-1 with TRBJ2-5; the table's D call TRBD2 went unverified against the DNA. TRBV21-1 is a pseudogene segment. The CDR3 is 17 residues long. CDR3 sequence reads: CASSKGPNRRDVETQYF. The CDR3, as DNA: TGTGCCAGCAGCAAGGGACCAAATAGGAGGGATGTAGAGACCCAGTACTTC.

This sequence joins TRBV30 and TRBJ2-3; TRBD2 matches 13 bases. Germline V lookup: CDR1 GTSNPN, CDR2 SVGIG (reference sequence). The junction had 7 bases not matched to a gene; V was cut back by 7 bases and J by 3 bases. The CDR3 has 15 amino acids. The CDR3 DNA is TGTGCCTCAAGGACTAGCGGGAGTGTTACAGATACGCAGTATTTT. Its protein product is CASRTSGSVTDTQYF.

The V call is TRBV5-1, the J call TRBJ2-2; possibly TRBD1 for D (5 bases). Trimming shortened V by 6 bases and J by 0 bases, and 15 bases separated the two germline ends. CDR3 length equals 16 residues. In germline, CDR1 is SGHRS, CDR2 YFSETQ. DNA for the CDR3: TGCGCCAGCACCAACTTGATAGGGGCGAACACCGGGGAGCTGTTTTTT. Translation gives CASTNLIGANTGELFF.

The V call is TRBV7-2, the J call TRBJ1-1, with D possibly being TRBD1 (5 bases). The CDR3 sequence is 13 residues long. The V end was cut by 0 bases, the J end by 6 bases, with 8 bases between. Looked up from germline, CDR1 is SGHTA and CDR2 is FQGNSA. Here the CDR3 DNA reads TGTGCCAGCAGCTTAGCAGGGGCTCCTGAAGCTTTCTTT. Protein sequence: CASSLAGAPEAFF.